This note documents a single TCR beta chain sequence. This clone's antigen is unknown. No base quality information exists; no much larger clone differs at one position. CDR1 and CDR2, looked up from the germline V gene, are MDHEN and SYDVKM. V loses 4 bases of germline sequence and J loses 7 bases, and the interval between the two ends is 6 bases. Counted from cysteine to phenylalanine, this CDR3 has 11 amino acids. Only the CDR3 portion is preserved as DNA: 33 bases, with reading frame beginning at the first base. The sample's time point label is to be understood as: pre-sensitization, week 0. The sample's treatment or condition label, in plain terms: therapeutic diphenylcyclopropenone sensitization with weekly scalp DPC. Total RNA was extracted from unfractionated whole blood that had been collected in Tempus Blood RNA tubes. At each patch-test visit, blood was drawn before the patch test was applied. Patients were considered eligible if aged 18 to 70, diagnosed with alopecia and deemed suitable for DPC therapy, and patients were excluded if pregnant.

This specimen comes from a study of human T cells and chemical hapten exposure (dated by TCRdb to the early 2020s). Broadly, across the study: For sensitization, 2% DPC in acetone was applied to a roughly 2 cm by roughly 2 cm area of upper inner arm skin. Throughout the approximately 25-week study period, patients were also given weekly therapeutic DPC doses on the scalp. Patch testing was done on the upper back using Finn chambers containing 0.01% DPC, and results were scored after 6 days according to International Contact Dermatitis Research Group standards. Alopecia areata with under or over 50% scalp involvement, alopecia totalis and alopecia universalis were represented in the patient cohort, which was mostly female. Libraries were pooled for sequencing, and variation in per-sample TCR yields was attributed mainly to small differences in library volumes within the pool. The study tracked peripheral blood TCR repertoire changes in vivo during primary and secondary sensitization to the hapten diphenylcyclopropenone (DPC) in alopecia patients. Blood was sampled from patients pre-sensitization (week 0) and at 2, 6 and about 24 weeks after DPC sensitization. Under 30 alopecia patients gave blood for TCR sequencing at one to four time points (pre-sensitization, 2, 6 and 24 weeks). Each blood RNA sample was used to sequence both TCR alpha and TCR beta chains.

The library was prepared using RACE. The sample was run on a NextSeq 500. During library preparation, unique molecular identifiers were attached to individual cDNA molecules so that TCRs could be counted quantitatively and reproducibly. The study's processing was this. Samples had a median of 95,638 TCRs, with a range from roughly 23,224 to 700,000. The Decombinator software suite was used to annotate the V, J and CDR3 of the TCR reads. For PS versus PT1 abundance plots, all samples were subsampled to the same number of TCRs (28,000). TCRs were defined as expanded if absent before sensitization and observed at least eight times at the 2-week time point. The raw public data were reprocessed by TCRdb itself: fastp quality trimming at Q25, MiXCR clonotype calling, in-frame beta chains only. One record per CDR3 amino acid sequence lists the most common genes and DNA. It is TCRdb's table, rather than the study itself, that gives the V and J calls and clone size. Across this sample there are over 50,000 distinct CDR3 sequences, with around a tenth seen only once. The top ten constitute approximately 9.6% of the sample.

Overall results and qualifications from the work: Because every patient had alopecia, a presumed autoimmune disease, the patients' immune response might differ from that of healthy individuals. DPC sensitization did not change the number of TCRs with a frequency above 1 in 1000, and there was no evidence of changes in global repertoire structure. Patch test score was positively correlated with the number of PT1 expanded TCRs, with significance at thresholds 8, 16 and 32 but not at 4. Compared with pre-sensitization or healthy control sets, expanded TCRs formed significantly more large CDR3 similarity clusters, which is consistent with antigen-driven responses. Repeated subsampling changed both the strength of the expansion versus patch-test correlation and the threshold at which that correlation became significant.

This sample comprised whole blood, obtained in connection with sensitization to the hapten diphenylcyclopropenone (DPC). Here the chain combines TRBV28 and TRBJ2-3; the D gene cannot be resolved reliably. This sequence originates from a woman aged 25 to 39 with alopecia areata. Some clones in this sample may be carry-over from other donors' samples. The base sequence is TGTGCCAGCAGTTCCCTCAATACGCAGTATTTT. It translates as CASSSLNTQYF.